A selection of T cell receptor beta chains follows, all from one sample in a study of cytomegalovirus exposure and HLA in healthy donors. Using immunoSEQ multiplex PCR, the repertoire was profiled, and TCRdb retains in-frame clones only, with some absent. This table holds tens of thousands of clones. Sequencing input: PBMCs. These receptors were obtained from a middle-aged woman in good health and CMV-seronegative. Both conserved end residues are part of each CDR3. Each record gives: V gene, J gene, D gene, CDR3 protein, CDR3 DNA. D genes are given only for firm matches.

TRBV5-4	TRBJ2-5	TRBD1	CASSQATGAGETQYF	TGTGCCAGCAGCCAGGCCACAGGGGCAGGAGAGACCCAGTACTTC
TRBV19	TRBJ1-2	-	CASKLGRDYGYTF	TGTGCCAGTAAACTTGGCAGGGACTATGGCTACACCTTC
TRBV18	TRBJ1-5	-	CASSPDRENQPQHF	TGTGCCAGCTCACCGGACAGAGAGAATCAGCCCCAGCATTTT
TRBV28	TRBJ2-3	-	CASTLRGYTDTQYF	TGTGCCAGTACCTTGCGCGGTTACACAGATACGCAGTATTTT
TRBV5-1	TRBJ2-7	TRBD1	CATSTGGSYEQYF	TGCGCCACCTCGACAGGGGGCTCCTACGAGCAGTACTTC
TRBV5-5	TRBJ1-1	-	CASSLTQGIYTEAFF	TGTGCCAGCAGCCTGACCCAGGGTATTTACACTGAAGCTTTCTTT
TRBV5-1	TRBJ2-5	TRBD2	CASSGGTLSGGYQETQYF	TGCGCCAGCAGCGGAGGTACCCTTAGCGGGGGGTACCAAGAGACCCAGTACTTC
TRBV7-2	TRBJ2-7	TRBD1	CASSAAGGAYEQYF	TGTGCCAGCAGCGCCGCAGGGGGCGCCTACGAGCAGTACTTC
TRBV28	TRBJ2-2	TRBD2	CASRASGTGELFF	TGTGCCAGCAGGGCTAGCGGCACCGGGGAGCTGTTTTTT
TRBV11-3	TRBJ1-5	TRBD1	CASTDGDSRSNQPQHF	TGTGCCAGCACCGATGGGGACAGTCGTAGCAATCAGCCCCAGCATTTT
TRBV19	TRBJ1-3	TRBD1	CASRERTGVRGNTIYF	TGTGCCAGTCGAGAACGGACAGGGGTGAGGGGAAACACCATATATTTT
TRBV18	TRBJ2-3	-	CASSLLLVGRSGDTQYF	TGTGCCAGCTCACTCCTCCTCGTCGGGAGATCGGGAGATACGCAGTATTTT
TRBV6-1	TRBJ1-1	-	CASSENLGRVNTEAFF	TGTGCCAGCAGTGAAAATTTAGGCAGGGTGAACACTGAAGCTTTCTTT
TRBV18	TRBJ2-2	TRBD2	CASSPRASGPTGTGELFF	TGTGCCAGCTCACCAAGGGCTAGCGGGCCAACGGGGACCGGGGAGCTGTTTTTT
TRBV9	TRBJ2-2	-	CASSVGGANTGGLFF	TGTGCCAGCAGCGTAGGTGGAGCGAACACCGGGGGGCTGTTTTTT
TRBV4-2	TRBJ1-1	-	CASSQDLHTNTEAFF	TGTGCCAGCAGCCAAGATCTGCACACAAACACTGAAGCTTTCTTT
TRBV5-1	TRBJ2-2	-	CASSLAESYTGELFF	TGCGCCAGCAGCTTGGCCGAGTCCTACACCGGGGAGCTGTTTTTT